The 21 T cell receptor beta chains reported below all come from one sample, sequenced in a study of CD8 T cells in ankylosing spondylitis (dated 2017 in TCRdb). The method behind the library was 5' RACE. This sample was sequenced with an Illumina HiSeq 2500. TCRdb reworked the public reads: Q25 trimming with fastp, MiXCR clone assembly, productive beta chains retained. A single entry per CDR3 protein holds the most common genes and DNA from its merged rows. The sample table holds approximately 220,000 distinct CDR3 sequences, of which roughly 25% were seen once. The biggest ten clones account for 5% to 8% of the sample. Sequencing was performed on blood, either unsorted or a sorted T cell fraction (not recorded which). The source is a male donor with ankylosing spondylitis or in good health (not recorded which).

This clonotype has more than one count but fewer than ten. V usage is TRBV27 and J usage is TRBJ1-2, with 9 positions matching TRBD1. V lost 6 bases and J lost 7; bases outside the gene matches: 9. Germline CDR1 is MNHEY and CDR2 is SMNVEV (reference sequence). The CDR3 contains 14 residues. The CDR3 sequence: CASSPTGGTGGYTF. In nucleotides, the CDR3 is TGTGCCAGCAGCCCTACAGGGGGCACGGGTGGCTACACCTTC.

In this sample, this clonotype turned up many times. The chain is built from TRBV29-1 and TRBJ2-7, with D hard to call. The CDR3 runs 15 residues. Trimming removed 0 bases from V and 2 bases from J, with 14 bases in between. CDR1 is SQVTM, CDR2 ANQGSEA, per germline. The CDR3 loop reads CSVEDGSERPYEQYF. The CDR3 region has the DNA TGCAGCGTTGAAGATGGGTCGGAGCGCCCCTACGAGCAGTACTTC.

The sample holds a few counts of this clonotype. The chain is built from TRBV20-1 and TRBJ1-5; D is unresolved. Germline loops: CDR1 DFQATT, CDR2 SNEGSKA (reference sequence). There are 13 residues in the CDR3. Trimming removed 6 bases at V and 3 bases at J, with 12 bases between. Here the CDR3 DNA reads TGCAGTGCAACCGGGCGGGACAATCAGCCCCAGCATTTT. The encoded protein is CSATGRDNQPQHF.

This clonotype was counted between two and nine times. The chain combines TRBV12-3 or TRBV12-4 with TRBJ2-7; possible D gene TRBD2, 7 bases. V was pared by 4 bases and J by 4 bases, with 20 bases between. The CDR3 loop spans 16 amino acids. DNA of the CDR3: TGTGCCAGCAGTTCGCCCCCGGGGGGCGAGGTTTACGAGCAGTACTTC. This sequence encodes CASSSPPGGEVYEQYF.

This sequence joins TRBV29-1 and TRBJ2-2; 7 bases align to TRBD1. CDR3 length equals 14 residues. Germline CDR1 and CDR2: SQVTM and ANQGSEA. V lost 6 bases to trimming and J lost 3 bases; unmatched junction nucleotides: 7. CDR3: CSVLDRDHTGELFF. The CDR3 region has the DNA TGCAGCGTCCTCGACAGGGACCACACCGGGGAGCTGTTTTTT.

This clonotype appeared many times. The V call is TRBV24-1, the J call TRBJ2-1; 8 nucleotides match TRBD2. Trimming took 10 bases from V and 8 from J; bases not matched to a gene: 12. The CDR3 covers 14 residues. Germline CDR1 reads KGHDR; CDR2 reads SFDVKD. The CDR3 coding sequence is TGTGCCACGAGAGGTAGCGGGGACTGGGATGAGCAGTTCTTC. This sequence encodes CATRGSGDWDEQFF.

This clonotype was found a few times. The gene calls are TRBV9 and TRBJ2-2; D may correspond to TRBD1 or TRBD2 (5 bases each). There are 16 residues in the CDR3. The germline V gene encodes CDR1 SGDLS and CDR2 YYNGEE. V was shortened by 3 bases and J by 5 bases, with 17 bases between the two germline ends. The CDR3 loop is CASSARVGWGTGELFF. Written as DNA, the CDR3 is TGTGCCAGCAGCGCGAGAGTAGGGTGGGGGACCGGGGAGCTGTTTTTT.

This clonotype was seen a handful of times. CDR3 sequence (DNA): TGTGCCAGCAGAGATGGCGGGACAGGGAGAGAGACCCAGTACTTC. Encoded protein: CASRDGGTGRETQYF. V and J are TRBV6-1 and TRBJ2-5, with 9 positions matching TRBD1. The germline V gene encodes CDR1 MNHNS and CDR2 SASEGT. The length of the CDR3 is 15 residues. J was trimmed by 4 bases and V by 6 bases; bases with no gene match: 9.

This clonotype was recorded many times. This chain links TRBV7-3 with TRBJ2-2, with D tentatively TRBD1 (7 bases). V was trimmed by 2 bases and J by 5 bases, leaving 12 bases between them. In germline, CDR1 is SGHTA, CDR2 FQGTGA. This CDR3 comprises 15 residues. CDR3 sequence (DNA): TGTGCCAGCAGCTTATCAGGGGGGCGAACCGGGGAGCTGTTTTTT. It yields the protein CASSLSGGRTGELFF.

Many counts were recorded for this clonotype. The J gene is TRBJ2-1, the V gene TRBV15, with D tentatively TRBD1 or TRBD2 (5 bases each). Germline V gene lookup returns CDR1 LNHNV and CDR2 YYDKDF (reference sequence). This CDR3 has 16 residues. Trimming stripped 5 bases from V and 4 bases from J, with 18 bases between. CDR3 coding DNA: TGTGCCACCAGCGAGTTCCGGGACCTGGGGTACAATGAGCAGTTCTTC. Its protein is CATSEFRDLGYNEQFF.

The V and J genes are TRBV30 and TRBJ1-2; weak D call: TRBD1 (5 bases). Trimming shortened V by 3 bases and J by 4 bases, and 6 bases separated the two germline ends. This CDR3 has 11 amino acids. Germline V CDR1 and CDR2: GTSNPN, SVGIG (reference sequence). The CDR3 DNA follows: TGTGCCTGGAGCGGGACCTATGGCTACACCTTC. Amino acids: CAWSGTYGYTF.

This clonotype was seen at least ten times. This rearrangement joins TRBV7-2 to TRBJ2-5, with D tentatively TRBD2 (5 bases). The CDR3 sequence is 13 residues long. The germline CDR1 and CDR2 sequences are SGHTA and FQGNSA. V shed 6 bases and J shed 1 base, with 9 bases lying between them. The CDR3 sequence: CASSTDSQETQYF. CDR3 nucleotide sequence: TGTGCCAGCAGTACGGACTCCCAAGAGACCCAGTACTTC.

This clonotype has a count of ten or more. The chain joins TRBV5-1 to TRBJ2-3; 9 bases map to TRBD2. The CDR3 is made up of 15 amino acids. V gave up 2 bases and J gave up 6 bases; unmatched junction bases: 7. From germline, CDR1 is SGHRS and CDR2 YFSETQ. The CDR3 protein is CASSLGRTSADTQYF. The CDR3 DNA is TGCGCCAGCAGCTTAGGGCGGACTAGCGCGGATACGCAGTATTTT.

The gene calls are TRBV5-1 and TRBJ2-3; 10 bases agree with TRBD2. Germline V gene lookup returns CDR1 SGHRS and CDR2 YFSETQ. The CDR3 totals 16 residues. The junction had 6 bases not matched to a gene; V was cut back by 5 bases and J by 0 bases. CDR3 amino acids: CASRTGLAVSTDTQYF. In nucleotides, the CDR3 is TGCGCCAGCAGGACCGGACTAGCGGTTAGCACAGATACGCAGTATTTT.

The CDR3 DNA follows: TGTGCCACCAGTGATTTGACAGGGACCCAGCGGTTCTTC. Its protein product is CATSDLTGTQRFF. The V gene is TRBV24-1, the J gene TRBJ2-1, with D possibly TRBD1 on 6 matching bases. V lost 0 bases, J lost 15 bases, and 14 bases lay in between. CDR3 length equals 13 residues. Germline-derived CDR1 and CDR2 are KGHDR and SFDVKD.

This clonotype appeared a few times. This chain connects TRBV20-1 to TRBJ2-3; the match to TRBD1 covers 7 bases. J gave up 0 bases and V 3 bases, and 15 bases lay outside the gene matches. Germline loops: CDR1 DFQATT, CDR2 SNEGSKA (reference sequence). This CDR3 spans 18 amino acids. The CDR3 DNA sequence: TGCAGTGCTAGTAGACGAACAGGGGTCCGCCCTAGCACAGATACGCAGTATTTT. Translating gives CSASRRTGVRPSTDTQYF.

This chain connects TRBV29-1 to TRBJ2-7; D gene unclear. Germline V gives CDR1 SQVTM, CDR2 ANQGSEA. With 0 bases removed from V and 4 bases from J, the gap between germline ends came to 13 bases. This CDR3 spans 14 amino acids. CDR3 nucleotide sequence: TGCAGCGTTGAAGATCGAAGGCAGACTTACGAGCAGTACTTC. Amino acid sequence: CSVEDRRQTYEQYF.

This chain uses TRBV14 with TRBJ1-6, with D unclear. V shed 4 bases and J shed 9 bases, with 10 bases lying between them. Germline CDR1 SGHDN, CDR2 FVKESK. This CDR3 contains 13 residues. Here the CDR3 reads CASSPNNGSPLHF. CDR3 nucleotides: TGTGCCAGCAGCCCGAACAATGGTTCACCCCTCCACTTT.

This clonotype occurred many times. The chain couples TRBV6-2 or TRBV6-3 to TRBJ2-3, with D uncertain. Germline CDR1 and CDR2: MNHEY and SVGEGT. CDR3 length: 11 residues. The V end lost 6 bases, the J end lost 5 bases, and 6 bases lay between the germline ends. The DNA of the CDR3 is TGTGCCAGCAGAAGGGAAGATACGCAGTATTTT. Its protein is CASRREDTQYF.

CDR3 nucleotide sequence: TGTGCCACGACGCGGACTAGCGGGAGTGATGAGCAGTTCTTC. Translating gives CATTRTSGSDEQFF. This rearrangement joins TRBV10-3 to TRBJ2-1; 13 positions agree with TRBD2. The CDR3 runs 14 residues. V lost 10 bases, J lost 8 bases, and 8 bases stayed unmatched. Germline-derived CDR1 and CDR2 are ENHRY and SYGVKD.

This clonotype was detected many times. This CDR3 is CASSVDGGEFSGANVLTF. Written as DNA, the CDR3 is TGTGCCAGCAGCGTAGATGGGGGCGAGTTCTCTGGGGCCAACGTCCTGACTTTC. The rearrangement joins TRBV9 to TRBJ2-6; D is perhaps TRBD1 (6 bases). Trimming removed 0 bases at V and 0 bases at J, with 13 bases between. The CDR3 has 18 residues. Germline V lookup: CDR1 SGDLS, CDR2 YYNGEE.